Each of the 19 T cell receptor beta chains below was sequenced from the same sample in a study of blood T cell repertoires in COVID-19. Profiling relied on immunoSEQ multiplex PCR, and the TCRdb table lists in-frame clones only, not all of them. The table lists 89,000 or so clones, 70% to 85% of them singletons. The sample was peripheral blood. These TCRs come from a human donor in a cohort sampled during active COVID-19.

This chain uses TRBV4-1 with TRBJ2-7; 8 bases align to TRBD1. The V gene end was trimmed by 4 bases and the J gene end by 3 bases; junction bases not matched to a gene: 5. The CDR3 consists of 14 residues. Germline V gives CDR1 MGHRA, CDR2 YSYEKL. The CDR3 is CASSPGQGSYEQYF. The CDR3 region has the DNA TGCGCCAGCAGCCCCGGACAGGGTAGCTACGAGCAGTACTTC.

The V and J genes are TRBV3-1 (or the pseudogene TRBV3-2) and TRBJ2-7; no firm D call. CDR1 is LGHDT, CDR2 YNNKEL, per germline (reference sequence). This CDR3 is 13 amino acids long. V lost 1 base and J lost 6, with 10 bases in between. The CDR3 loop reads CASSQGTGGEQYF. As DNA, the CDR3 is TGTGCCAGCAGCCAAGGAACTGGTGGCGAGCAGTACTTC.

This clone showed up just once. The gene calls are TRBV4-3 and TRBJ2-7; perhaps TRBD1 as D (5 bases). Germline-derived CDR1 and CDR2 are LGHNA and YSLEER. Between the trimmed V and J ends, which lost 4 bases and 0 bases, there was a span of 10 bases. There are 14 residues in the CDR3. CDR3 DNA: TGCGCCAGCAGCCGTGACAGTTCCTCCTACGAGCAGTACTTC. It is translated as CASSRDSSSYEQYF.

The gene calls are TRBV7-2 and TRBJ2-1, with D perhaps TRBD2 (5 bases). The CDR3 consists of 15 residues. The germline V gene has CDR1 SGHTA and CDR2 FQGNSA. Trimming took off 1 base at V and 4 bases at J, with 11 bases between the two ends. CDR3 amino acids: CASSLGSGPYNEQFF. The CDR3 DNA sequence: TGTGCCAGCAGCTTAGGGAGCGGCCCTTACAATGAGCAGTTCTTC.

The J gene is TRBJ2-7, the V gene TRBV19, with D possibly matching TRBD1 (5 bases). The germline V and J ends were trimmed by 1 base and 4 bases, with 8 bases remaining between them. Germline values: CDR1 LNHDA, CDR2 SQIVND (reference sequence). This CDR3 is 13 amino acids long. CDR3 sequence reads: CASSIGTGYEQYF. The CDR3 bases are TGTGCCAGTAGTATAGGAACAGGATACGAGCAGTACTTC.

V gene TRBV7-3 combines with J gene TRBJ2-3; D not certain. CDR1 SGHTA and CDR2 FQGTGA come from the germline V gene. The CDR3 is 13 residues long. V was clipped by 5 bases and J by 3 bases, with 9 bases between them. The DNA for the CDR3 is TGTGCCAGCAGCCCAGAGAGGACAGATACGCAGTATTTT. Encoded protein: CASSPERTDTQYF.

V is TRBV7-3 and J is TRBJ2-7; D call uncertain. V was cut by 4 bases and J by 3 bases, with 10 bases left in between. The germline V gene has CDR1 SGHTA and CDR2 FQGTGA. The CDR3 length is 13 residues. The CDR3 sequence is CASSSPGLYEQYF. Written as DNA, the CDR3 is TGTGCCAGCAGCTCCCCAGGTCTCTACGAGCAGTACTTC.

V usage is TRBV7-2 and J usage is TRBJ2-1; tentatively, D is TRBD2 (5 bases). The CDR3 sequence is 16 residues long. Trimming shortened V by 6 bases and J by 6 bases, and 21 bases separated the two germline ends. Germline CDR1 and CDR2: SGHTA and FQGNSA. CDR3 in DNA: TGTGCCAGCAGTCCTACGACGGGGAAGTCTCGCAATGAGCAGTTCTTC. As protein: CASSPTTGKSRNEQFF.

This chain connects TRBV20-1 to TRBJ2-1, with TRBD2 as a possible D gene (5 bases). Germline loops: CDR1 DFQATT, CDR2 SNEGSKA (reference sequence). The V end lost 5 bases, the J end lost 8 bases, and 10 bases lay between the germline ends. The CDR3 consists of 11 residues. CDR3 bases: TGCAGTGCTCACTTCGGGGATGAGCAGTTCTTC. It specifies CSAHFGDEQFF.

This clone has only one observation. This chain connects TRBV5-1 to TRBJ2-3; D perhaps matches TRBD2 (5 bases). CDR3 size: 14 residues. Trimming took off 6 bases at V and 0 bases at J, with 11 bases between the two ends. Germline V CDR1 and CDR2: SGHRS, YFSETQ. The DNA of the CDR3 is TGCGCCAGCACCCCCGGGGTTAGCACAGATACGCAGTATTTT. Protein: CASTPGVSTDTQYF.

V usage is TRBV5-1 and J usage is TRBJ2-7; D is perhaps TRBD1 (6 bases). This CDR3 has 13 residues. Germline V CDR1 and CDR2: SGHRS, YFSETQ. The V gene lost 0 bases and the J gene lost 4 bases, with 8 bases spanning the gap. DNA of the CDR3: TGCGCCAGCAGCTTGGGAGGGGGTTACGAGCAGTACTTC. It translates to CASSLGGGYEQYF.

This chain joins TRBV6-4 and TRBJ1-6; unclear D gene. Trimming left V 3 bases short and J 9 bases short, with 6 bases between. Per germline, CDR1 MRHNA and CDR2 SNTAGT. This CDR3 comprises 12 residues. The CDR3 region has the DNA TGTGCCAGCAGTGATTCGGGTTCACCCCTCCACTTT. Its protein product is CASSDSGSPLHF.

This clone was seen a handful of times. The rearrangement joins TRBV6-6 to TRBJ2-5; a possible D gene is TRBD1 (5 bases). With 5 bases removed from V and 8 bases from J, the gap between germline ends came to 18 bases. The CDR3 sequence is 14 residues long. Germline V gene data show CDR1 as MNHNY and CDR2 as SVGAGI (reference sequence). In DNA, the CDR3 is TGTGCCAGCAGTAGCGACAGTCACCTAGGTACCCAGTACTTC. It specifies CASSSDSHLGTQYF.

This clone was observed a single time. The genes are TRBV3-1 (or the pseudogene TRBV3-2) and TRBJ1-2; weak D call: TRBD1 (5 bases). The V end lost 0 bases, the J end lost 8 bases, and 13 bases lay between the germline ends. CDR1 LGHDT and CDR2 YNNKEL come from the germline V gene (reference sequence). The CDR3 loop spans 14 amino acids. The CDR3 DNA is TGTGCCAGCAGCCAAGATTCCGGGGCGGGAGGCTACACCTTC. Translation gives CASSQDSGAGGYTF.

V usage is TRBV27 and J usage is TRBJ2-7; D might be TRBD2 (7 bases). V dropped 2 bases and J dropped 3 bases, with 14 bases sitting between them. Germline-derived CDR1 and CDR2 are MNHEY and SMNVEV (reference sequence). This CDR3 has 15 amino acids. CDR3 nucleotide sequence: TGTGCCAGCAGTTTAGGGGGGGCAATCGGCTACGAGCAGTACTTC. It specifies CASSLGGAIGYEQYF.

The genes are TRBV6-5 and TRBJ1-2; D unclear. V was pared by 2 bases and J by 7 bases, with 8 bases between. Germline CDR1 reads MNHEY; CDR2 reads SVGAGI. There are 12 residues in the CDR3. CDR3 sequence (DNA): TGTGCCAGCAGTTACGGTTCCGGTGGCTACACCTTC. Translation: CASSYGSGGYTF.

The chain has TRBV5-1 and TRBJ2-7; TRBD1 might be the D (5 bases). This CDR3 comprises 14 residues. Germline CDR1 and CDR2: SGHRS and YFSETQ. V was clipped by 0 bases and J by 0 bases, with 7 bases between them. The CDR3, as DNA: TGCGCCAGCAGCTTGGGAGACAGCTCCTACGAGCAGTACTTC. Translating it yields CASSLGDSSYEQYF.

This rearrangement joins TRBV2 to TRBJ2-6; no definite D call. CDR1 SNHLY and CDR2 FYNNEI come from the germline V gene. V gave up 8 bases and J gave up 1 base, with 6 bases separating them. The CDR3 spans 13 residues. CDR3 bases: TGTGCCAGCCTCTTGTCTGGGGCCAACGTCCTGACTTTC. It encodes CASLLSGANVLTF.

The chain employs TRBV7-9 and TRBJ1-2; D not resolved. The V and J ends lost 3 bases and 4 bases respectively, with 9 bases between them. There are 13 residues in the CDR3. The V gene's germline CDR1 is SEHNR and CDR2 FQNEAQ (reference sequence). The chain's CDR3 is CASSLGSFYGYTF. The CDR3 bases are TGTGCCAGCAGCTTGGGTAGCTTCTATGGCTACACCTTC.